This record looks at one T cell receptor beta chain sequence and its context. Its antigen is not identified. As it was prepared, the TCRbeta library received unique molecular identifiers. TCRdb reprocessed the PCR reads with MiXCR, giving one entry per CDR3 protein. The sample shows 200,000 to 300,000 distinct CDR3 sequences, roughly a quarter of them seen only once. This sample stems from a study of T-cell reconstitution after alpha-beta-depleted transplantation in children. Study-wide results and limits: Reportedly, roughly two months post-transplant, alpha-beta T cells arose from several hundred expanded graft clones. The main origin of T-cell counts and diversity one year after transplant was newly produced T cells. For some patients, TCRbeta diversity was high at day 60 because of recipient T cells and thymic progenitors that survived.

In germline, CDR1 is SGHRS, CDR2 YFSETQ. Trimming took off 2 bases at V and 3 bases at J, with 8 bases between the two ends. The CDR3 spans 14 residues. The J gene is TRBJ1-4, the V gene TRBV5-1, with D possibly TRBD1 on 5 matching bases. This clonotype was obtained from a female patient between 2 and 15 years old who had a stem cell transplant for congenital amegakaryocytic thrombocytopenia, so the T cells may come from the graft donor. Here the sequenced sample was PBMCs, mostly from graft donor cells, taken 360 days after TCRalphabeta/CD19-depleted stem cell transplant. DNA for the CDR3: TGCGCCAGCAGCTTCCGGGGACCTAATGAAAAACTGTTTTTT. It yields the protein CASSFRGPNEKLFF.